One and the same sample provided the 32 T cell receptor beta chains below, sequenced in a study of T cells in women clearing cervical HPV infection. Profiling relied on immunoSEQ multiplex PCR, and the TCRdb table lists in-frame clones only, not all of them. The sample spans about 25,000 clones; the ten largest clones claim 5.4%. Material: blood buffy coat. All receptors come from a woman between 18 and 69 years old with a cervical HPV16 infection that either progressed to CIN3+ or cleared (not recorded which).

For this clone: The read halts 3 residues ahead of the CDR3 end, with the missing end drawn from the germline J gene. The rearrangement uses TRBV19 and TRBJ2-4, with a tentative D call TRBD2 (5 bases). Per the germline V gene, CDR1 is LNHDA and CDR2 is SQIVND (reference sequence). The CDR3 has 15 residues. The CDR3 DNA, read in part, is TGTGCCAGTAGTATATCGGTTGCGGGCAATCAGCCT. Its translation: CASSISVAGNQP. The whole CDR3 is CASSISVAGNQPQYF.

Comment on this clone: The read comes to an end 3 residues before the CDR3 does, leaving the germline J gene to fill in the end. The chain uses TRBV2 and TRBJ2-2; the D gene is possibly TRBD2 (7 bases). The germline V gene encodes CDR1 SNHLY and CDR2 FYNNEI. V lost 2 bases and J lost 5, with 15 bases in between. The length of the CDR3 is 16 residues. CDR3 loop: CASSESRGGRTGELFF. CDR3 DNA, as far as it was read: TGTGCCAGCAGTGAATCAAGGGGGGGCCGGACCGGGGAG. The full variable domain, completed using reference TRBV2 and TRBJ2-2, is EPEVTQTPSHQVTQMGQEVILRCVPISNHLYFYWYRQILGQKVEFLVSFYNNEISEKSEIFDDQFSVERPDGSNFTLKIRSTKLEDSAMYFCASSESRGGRTGELFFGEGSRLTVL.

As for this clone: The read falls 3 residues short of the CDR3 end, and the missing part is taken from the germline J gene. This rearrangement joins TRBV19 to TRBJ2-5, with 7 bases aligning to TRBD2. V dropped 8 bases and J dropped 3; count of bases not matched to a gene: 6. The germline gives CDR1 LNHDA, CDR2 SQIVND (reference sequence). This CDR3 has 13 residues. CDR3 sequence reads: CASSGGREETQYF. The sequenced part of the CDR3 DNA is TGTGCCAGTTCTGGCGGGAGAGAAGAGACC.

As for this clone: The read stops 3 residues short of the end of the CDR3; the missing end is completed from the germline J gene. The chain links TRBV19 to TRBJ1-2; TRBD1 aligns across 10 bases. The junction had 9 bases not matched to a gene; V was cut back by 5 bases and J by 3 bases. The CDR3 totals 16 residues. In germline, CDR1 is LNHDA, CDR2 SQIVND (reference sequence). The sequenced CDR3 bases are TGTGCCAGTAGTTATCCGGGACAGGGGTCTGACTATGGC. Translated: CASSYPGQGSDYG. The full CDR3 sequence reads CASSYPGQGSDYGYTF.

This clone is labeled medium-sized based on frequency. From the germline J gene comes the end of the CDR3, since the read stops 3 residues before it. This chain uses TRBV18 with TRBJ2-7; 8 nucleotides agree with TRBD1. The V gene's germline CDR1 is KGHSH and CDR2 LQKENI. The CDR3 loop spans 15 amino acids. The trim removed 3 bases at V and 6 bases at J, leaving 10 bases unmatched. Incomplete CDR3 DNA: TGTGCCAGCTCACCGGGTATGCCCGACAGGGGCGAG. Protein product: CASSPGMPDRGE. The complete CDR3 sequence is CASSPGMPDRGEQYF.

A word on this clone: The CDR3 end is not reached by the read, which stops 3 residues before it; the germline J gene fills it in. The genes are TRBV7-9 and TRBJ1-2; 8 nucleotides agree with TRBD1. Trimming cost V 8 bases and J 2 bases; bases outside gene matches: 10. The CDR3 length is 15 residues. The germline CDR1 and CDR2 sequences are SEHNR and FQNEAQ (reference sequence). This chain's CDR3 is CASAGGQGTNYGYTF. The sequenced CDR3 bases are TGTGCCAGCGCAGGAGGACAGGGAACAAACTATGGC.

A note on this clone: The read ends 3 residues before the CDR3 terminus; that terminus is restored from the germline J gene. V is TRBV18 and J is TRBJ1-6; 9 bases agree with TRBD1. The CDR3 is 16 amino acids. The V gene's germline CDR1 is KGHSH and CDR2 LQKENI. Losses at the gene ends were 3 bases for V and 7 bases for J; bases not matched to a gene: 7. The DNA read from the CDR3 is TGTGCCAGCTCACCGGGGACAGGGAGGGCAAATTCACCC. Protein sequence: CASSPGTGRANSP. The whole CDR3 protein reads CASSPGTGRANSPLHF.

CDR3 in amino acids: CASSPGPIGNEQFF. CDR3 DNA, as far as it was read: TGTGCCAGCAGTCCAGGGCCCATCGGCAATGAG. The chain is built from TRBV6-2 or TRBV6-3 and TRBJ2-1, with a weak D call TRBD1 (5 bases). The read gets to within 3 residues of the CDR3 end, and the germline J gene fills in the rest. V shed 5 bases and J shed 6 bases, with 14 bases lying between them. CDR1 and CDR2 from the germline V gene are MNHEY and SVGEGT. CDR3 length equals 14 residues.

Regarding this clone: Coverage ceases 3 residues before the CDR3 finishes, and the germline J gene fills in the end. This rearrangement joins TRBV6-2 or TRBV6-3 to TRBJ1-3; no clear D. Per the germline V gene, CDR1 is MNHEY and CDR2 is SVGEGT. The CDR3 is made up of 13 amino acids. The germline V and J ends were trimmed by 5 bases and 0 bases, with 5 bases remaining between them. CDR3 residues: CASSPRSGNTIYF. The sequenced CDR3 bases are TGTGCCAGCAGTCCTCGCTCTGGAAACACC.

Concerning this clone itself: The read terminates 3 residues ahead of where the CDR3 ends, so the germline J gene completes it. The chain carries TRBV30 and TRBJ2-7; 7 nucleotides match TRBD1. Germline V CDR1 and CDR2: GTSNPN, SVGIG (reference sequence). The CDR3 contains 13 residues. Trimming took 5 bases from V and 1 from J; bases not matched to a gene: 5. The part of the CDR3 DNA that was read is TGTGCCTGGGCAGAGACAGGGTCCTACGAG. Protein: CAWAETGSYE. The complete CDR3 sequence is CAWAETGSYEQYF. Supplemented by reference TRBV30 and TRBJ2-7, the full variable domain reads SQTIHQWPATLVQPVGSPLSLECTVEGTSNPNLYWYRQAAGRGLQLLFYSVGIGQISSEVPQNLSASRPQDRQFILSSKKLLLSDSGFYLCAWAETGSYEQYFGPGTRLTVT.

As concerns this clone: Read data end 3 residues before the CDR3 end; the end is taken from the germline J gene. The rearrangement joins TRBV12-5 to TRBJ1-5; tentatively, D is TRBD1 (5 bases). This CDR3 region has 14 residues. V gave up 1 base and J gave up 3 bases, with 7 bases separating them. The germline CDR1 and CDR2 sequences are LGHNT and FRNRAP. The CDR3 sequence is CASGLETVNQPQHF. Incomplete CDR3 DNA: TGTGCTAGTGGTTTGGAGACAGTCAATCAGCCC.

Details on this clone: Read sequence stops 3 residues before the CDR3 end, and the germline J gene provides the missing end. This rearrangement joins TRBV5-6 to TRBJ2-5; D possibly corresponds to TRBD1 (7 bases). The germline gives CDR1 SGHDT, CDR2 YYEEEE. V gave up 2 bases and J gave up 5 bases, with 13 bases separating them. This CDR3 has 14 amino acids. The part of the CDR3 DNA that was read is TGTGCCAGCAGCTTTTCGTCAGGGGGGGAGACC. Translated: CASSFSSGGET. The entire CDR3 sequence reads CASSFSSGGETQYF.

As to this clone: The CDR3 end falls 3 residues outside the read, so it is completed with the germline J gene. V is TRBV5-1 and J is TRBJ2-7; a weak D match, TRBD2 (5 bases). The V end was cut by 6 bases, the J end by 3 bases, with 19 bases between. The CDR3 is 15 amino acids. Germline-derived CDR1 and CDR2 are SGHRS and YFSETQ. The CDR3 sequence is CASNFWPNGDYEQYF. Incomplete CDR3 DNA: TGCGCCAGCAACTTTTGGCCAAACGGGGACTACGAG.

Comments on this clone: The CDR3 end falls 3 residues outside the read, so it is completed with the germline J gene. Within the sample, other DNA sequences also encode this same CDR3. This chain links TRBV7-9 with TRBJ1-3; D gene uncertain. Germline V CDR1 and CDR2: SEHNR, FQNEAQ (reference sequence). The V end was cut by 3 bases, the J end by 3 bases, with 12 bases between. The CDR3 loop spans 15 amino acids. The covered CDR3 bases are TGTGCCAGCAGCTTGAAGGGCTTCGGTGGAAACACC. It codes for CASSLKGFGGNT. The CDR3 as a whole reads CASSLKGFGGNTIYF.

On this clone itself: Read sequence stops 3 residues before the CDR3 end, and the germline J gene provides the missing end. This chain joins TRBV7-3 and TRBJ1-1, with 8 bases fitting TRBD1. Germline V gene lookup returns CDR1 SGHTA and CDR2 FQGTGA. V shed 3 bases, J shed 6 bases, and the junction held 9 bases outside the gene matches. There are 15 residues in the CDR3. Incomplete CDR3 DNA: TGTGCCAGCAGCTTGTTTGGGGGGACAGGCCCTGAA. This sequence encodes CASSLFGGTGPE. The CDR3 reads in full as CASSLFGGTGPEAFF.

A note on this clone: With the read ending 3 residues before the CDR3 end, the germline J gene is used to fill in that end. This chain connects TRBV30 to TRBJ1-6; D uncertain. The CDR3 spans 13 residues. The germline CDR1 and CDR2 sequences are GTSNPN and SVGIG (reference sequence). With 1 base removed from V and 7 bases from J, the gap between germline ends came to 8 bases. Here the CDR3 reads CAWSETGNSPLHF. The covered CDR3 bases are TGTGCCTGGAGTGAGACGGGGAATTCACCC.

CDR3 DNA (partial): TGTGCCAGTAGTATACGTCAGGGAGTCTATAATTCACCC. It codes for CASSIRQGVYNSP. From start to end, the CDR3 is CASSIRQGVYNSPLHF. The chain joins TRBV19 to TRBJ1-6; weak D call: TRBD1 (5 bases). The missing CDR3 end, 3 residues past where the read stops, is filled in from the germline J gene. The CDR3 loop spans 16 amino acids. Trimming took 2 bases from V and 3 from J, leaving 11 bases between them. In germline, CDR1 is LNHDA, CDR2 SQIVND (reference sequence).

As concerns this clone: The sequence runs out 3 residues before the end of the CDR3; the remainder is reconstructed from the germline J gene. V gene TRBV19 combines with J gene TRBJ1-4, with D maybe TRBD1 (6 bases). Germline V CDR1 and CDR2: LNHDA, SQIVND (reference sequence). The CDR3 sequence is 12 residues long. This CDR3 reads CATGDNNSPLFF. The part of the CDR3 DNA that was read is TGTGCCACCGGGGACAATAATTCACCA.

Comments on this clone: The read finishes 3 residues shy of the CDR3 end, and the germline J gene is used to complete it. V and J are TRBV19 and TRBJ2-2; 8 bases map to TRBD2. Losses at the gene ends were 5 bases for V and 4 bases for J; bases not matched to a gene: 6. Germline V gives CDR1 LNHDA, CDR2 SQIVND (reference sequence). This CDR3 spans 15 amino acids. CDR3 DNA, as far as it was read: TGTGCCAGTAGTTTGATCAGCGGGGGCACCGGGGAG. It translates to CASSLISGGTGE. The entire CDR3 protein reads CASSLISGGTGELFF.

Comment on this clone: The read ends 3 residues early relative to the CDR3; the germline J gene fills the gap. The gene calls are TRBV6-1 and TRBJ1-4; 8 bases align to TRBD1. This CDR3 is built from 16 residues. Per the germline V gene, CDR1 is MNHNS and CDR2 is SASEGT. With V trimmed by 3 bases and J by 5 bases, 8 bases remained unmatched. CDR3 bases read: TGTGCCAGCAGTGAGAGGACAGGGTATCCGAATGAAAAA. It codes for CASSERTGYPNEK. The full CDR3 protein reads CASSERTGYPNEKLFF.

Comments on this clone: The read comes to an end 3 residues before the CDR3 does, leaving the germline J gene to fill in the end. The rearrangement uses TRBV20-1 and TRBJ2-5; TRBD1 might be the D (5 bases). This CDR3 spans 15 amino acids. V was cut by 2 bases and J by 2 bases, with 15 bases left in between. CDR1 and CDR2 from the germline V gene are DFQATT and SNEGSKA (reference sequence). The CDR3 sequence: CSARSQGWYQETQYF. Partial CDR3 DNA: TGCAGTGCTAGATCCCAGGGATGGTATCAAGAGACC.

As for this clone: The sequence runs out 3 residues before the end of the CDR3; the remainder is reconstructed from the germline J gene. This sequence joins TRBV2 and TRBJ1-2, with D unresolved. Germline V lookup: CDR1 SNHLY, CDR2 FYNNEI. Trimming removed 3 bases at V and 2 bases at J, with 7 bases between. There are 13 residues in the CDR3. CDR3 DNA, as far as it was read: TGTGCCAGCAGTGAGGGCGGGAACTATGGC. Its translation is CASSEGGNYG. Given in full, the CDR3 is CASSEGGNYGYTF.

A remark on this clone: With the read ending 3 residues before the CDR3 end, the germline J gene is used to fill in that end. The rearrangement joins TRBV5-1 to TRBJ1-2; 9 nucleotides agree with TRBD1. Trimming removed 4 bases from V and 3 bases from J; junction bases left unmatched: 7. CDR3 length equals 15 residues. Germline-derived CDR1 and CDR2 are SGHRS and YFSETQ. The CDR3 DNA, read in part, is TGCGCCAGCAGCACCGGACAGGGGAGCTACTATGGC. Amino acids: CASSTGQGSYYG. The whole CDR3 is CASSTGQGSYYGYTF.

A word on this clone: The CDR3 end falls 3 residues outside the read, so it is completed with the germline J gene. The V and J genes are TRBV7-9 and TRBJ2-3, with D perhaps matching TRBD1 (7 bases). Germline CDR1 is SEHNR and CDR2 is FQNEAQ (reference sequence). The germline V and J ends were trimmed by 5 bases and 0 bases, with 12 bases remaining between them. The length of the CDR3 is 15 residues. The CDR3 protein is CASSNRGLSTDTQYF. The sequenced part of the CDR3 DNA is TGTGCCAGCAGCAACAGGGGACTTAGCACAGATACG.

For this clone: Coverage ceases 3 residues before the CDR3 finishes, and the germline J gene fills in the end. This chain uses TRBV29-1 with TRBJ1-3; no firm D call. The germline CDR1 and CDR2 sequences are SQVTM and ANQGSEA. The CDR3 has 13 residues. Trimming cost V 0 bases and J 4 bases, with 7 bases left between them. CDR3 in amino acids: CSVEEIVGNTIYF. CDR3 DNA (partial): TGCAGCGTTGAAGAAATAGTAGGAAACACC.

As concerns this clone: The read terminates 3 residues ahead of where the CDR3 ends, so the germline J gene completes it. The J gene is TRBJ1-2, the V gene TRBV19; perhaps TRBD1 as D (5 bases). The CDR3 totals 14 residues. Germline V gene sequence: CDR1 LNHDA, CDR2 SQIVND (reference sequence). The CDR3 here is CASSFPGLAYDYTF. The CDR3 bases that were read are TGTGCCAGTAGTTTTCCGGGACTAGCATACGAC.

On this clone itself: The missing CDR3 end, 3 residues past where the read stops, is filled in from the germline J gene. This chain uses TRBV14 with TRBJ2-2, with D hard to call. The V gene lost 0 bases and the J gene lost 1 base, with 15 bases spanning the gap. Per germline, CDR1 SGHDN and CDR2 FVKESK. CDR3 length: 18 amino acids. The part of the CDR3 DNA that was read is TGTGCCAGCAGCCAAGATCTCTCCGTTCTAGAGAACACCGGGGAG. Translating gives CASSQDLSVLENTGE. The whole CDR3 region reads CASSQDLSVLENTGELFF.

About this clone: Sequencing ends 3 residues short of the CDR3 end; the germline J gene provides the rest. The chain employs TRBV7-3 and TRBJ1-6; the match to TRBD1 covers 12 bases. The V segment lost 5 bases and the J segment 10 bases; nucleotides outside the gene matches: 9. Germline loops: CDR1 SGHTA, CDR2 FQGTGA. The CDR3 extends over 16 amino acids. CDR3 DNA (partial): TGTGCCAGCAGCGCCGGGACAGGGGGCCCAACGTCACCC. Its protein product is CASSAGTGGPTSP. The whole CDR3 is CASSAGTGGPTSPLHF.

Details on this clone: The read ends 3 residues before the CDR3 terminus; that terminus is restored from the germline J gene. The V call is TRBV6-1, the J call TRBJ1-4; 10 bases match TRBD1. The junction had 1 base not matched to a gene; V was cut back by 2 bases and J by 7 bases. The CDR3 runs to 14 residues. Germline CDR1 reads MNHNS; CDR2 reads SASEGT. CDR3 in amino acids: CASSEWDRGEKLFF. CDR3 bases read: TGTGCCAGCAGTGAATGGGACAGGGGTGAAAAA.

To note about this clone: The CDR3 end lies 3 residues beyond the end of the read and is filled in from the germline J gene. The V gene is TRBV18, the J gene TRBJ2-2, with D uncertain. Deletions cut 1 base from V and 4 bases from J, with 22 bases between. CDR1 and CDR2 (germline): KGHSH, LQKENI. This CDR3 contains 19 residues. The sequenced part of the CDR3 DNA is TGTGCCAGCTCACCACGGGTTTTCCGTGGGCACCAAAGCACCGGGGAG. It encodes CASSPRVFRGHQSTGE. The CDR3 reads in full as CASSPRVFRGHQSTGELFF.

CDR3 DNA (partial): TGTGCCAGCAGCTTAGAGGGGACAGGGAATCAGCCG. Translated, it gives CASSLEGTGNQP. Given in full, the CDR3 is CASSLEGTGNQPQYF. V usage is TRBV7-9 and J usage is TRBJ2-3; 9 nucleotides line up with TRBD1. The CDR3 extends 3 residues past the end of the read, so its final part is completed from the germline J gene. Germline CDR1 SEHNR, CDR2 FQNEAQ (reference sequence). CDR3 length: 15 residues.

Comments on this clone: The CDR3 extends 3 residues past the end of the read, so its final part is completed from the germline J gene. The V and J genes are TRBV30 and TRBJ2-3; 8 positions agree with TRBD2. CDR1 and CDR2 (germline): GTSNPN, SVGIG (reference sequence). V lost 0 bases and J lost 1; bases outside the gene matches: 3. The CDR3 contains 15 residues. The part of the CDR3 DNA that was read is TGTGCCTGGAGTGTAAAGACTAGCGGCACAGATACG. Translated: CAWSVKTSGTDT. The entire CDR3 reads CAWSVKTSGTDTQYF. The entire variable domain, with the rest obtained from reference TRBV30 and TRBJ2-3, is as follows: SQTIHQWPATLVQPVGSPLSLECTVEGTSNPNLYWYRQAAGRGLQLLFYSVGIGQISSEVPQNLSASRPQDRQFILSSKKLLLSDSGFYLCAWSVKTSGTDTQYFGPGTRLTVL.